The subject of this entry is one TCR beta chain. What antigen it recognizes has not been identified. The sample holds no much larger clone one base away, and base qualities are not on file. Receptor amplification or capture employed the immunoSEQ multiplex PCR assay. For the multiplex PCR, a mixture combining 60 forward primers for TCR Vbeta segments and 13 reverse primers for TCR Jbeta segments was used. A multiplex PCR assay on genomic DNA amplified the CDR3 region of rearranged TCR beta genes. The amplified TCR beta libraries were sequenced on the Illumina HiSeq System as 87-base-pair reads. On the study's bioinformatics: A later analysis tallied some 79 million unique TCR beta chains across the 666 repertoires, and around 10 million of those chains were shared by two or more donors. To remove PCR and sequencing errors, raw reads were error-corrected and collapsed into unique sequences using a nearest-neighbor algorithm that merged closely related sequences. V, D and J gene segments were assigned by aligning CDR3 sequences to IMGT reference sequences. Each retained sequence needed at least a six-nucleotide match to both a V gene segment and a J gene segment. Rearrangements were called productive when the CDR3 lacked stop codons and stayed in frame with V and J; all others were non-productive. Following IMGT convention, CDR3 was defined as the stretch from the second conserved V-encoded cysteine up to the conserved J-encoded phenylalanine. The earlier analysis of about 610 of the donors excluded any sequence lacking an unambiguous match to a single V gene segment. In an earlier analysis of 587 of the donors, V segments were called functional above 56.7% productive rearrangements and were called segregating when the between-donor standard deviation exceeded 5%. A statistical classification framework was built to diagnose cytomegalovirus status from the catalog of TCR beta chain sequences. In a later analysis, V and J genes were assigned by comparing TCR nucleotide sequences against IMGT/GENE-DB human TR gene sequences. The TCRdist pipeline was used in a later analysis to assign CDR3 sequences and most-parsimonious VDJ recombination scenarios. A later analysis defined each TCR beta chain by its CDR3 amino acid sequence plus V-gene family, and excluded reads lacking a unique V-gene family. A later analysis removed 550 to 700 highly shared, low-generation-probability nucleotide sequences to deal with suspected cross-contamination and a sequencing artifact. A later analysis calculated a clonal expansion index for each public chain from normalized within-repertoire ranks of inferred template counts. A later analysis computed generation probabilities with a VDJ recombination model fitted to out-of-frame rearrangements, and checked the results against IGoR. Hypergeometric tests were used in a later analysis to score TCR-TCR, TCR-HLA and TCR-CMV co-occurrence, with a repertoire-size bias correction applied to the TCR pairs. False discovery rates were estimated in a later analysis by permuting HLA or CMV assignments 20 times. In a later analysis, co-occurring TCRs were grouped with DBSCAN, and TCRdist sequence similarity was added when clustering was performed within HLA-allele-positive subsets. Repertoires with fewer than 30,000 or more than 120,000 public chains, plus five repertoires with anomalous nucleotide sharing, were excluded from co-occurrence clustering. TCRdb carries this immuneACCESS record with in-frame sequences only. Its versions omit some clonotypes, under half of them owing to an unresolved V gene in the studies checked, with the rest unexplained. Clonal size and the V and J genes are those of that table, whereas D and trimming came from the DNA. Within this sample are roughly 140,000 clones, with over 60% of them counted one time only. The ten largest clones capture 3% of the sample.

This sample was included in a study of cytomegalovirus exposure and HLA in healthy donors (dated by TCRdb to 2016 to 2017). Study-level background: An earlier analysis of about 530 of the donors reported approximately 260 Gb of sequence data and 117 million unique TCR beta sequences obtained from around 190 million T cells. Approximately 310 gigabases of sequencing data and approximately 91 million unique TCR sequences made up an early release that covered 500 to 700 HLA-typed donors. Among the roughly 380 genotyped donors, 75% to 90% belonged to the genetic ancestry cluster associated with self-reported Caucasian donors. The study aimed to test whether cataloging public T cell receptors could reveal signatures of past pathogen exposure. Using immunosequencing, the study profiled T cell repertoires from 500 to 800 subjects and related those repertoires to cytomegalovirus serostatus. Besides the first cohort of around 700 subjects, a separate validation cohort made up of 90 to 150 different subjects was used. To predict cytomegalovirus infection status, the study combined high-throughput TCR immunosequencing, statistical association of individual TCRs with disease status, and machine learning. A later analysis re-analyzed previously published TCR beta repertoires from approximately 700 donors and added high-resolution HLA genotyping to study TCR occurrence patterns. In the later analysis, no new phenotypic data were used to find candidate immune exposures; instead, reliance was placed on TCR beta sequences and their occurrence across donors. In an earlier analysis of 587 of the donors, high-throughput TCR beta sequencing was used to judge whether each TCR beta V gene segment behaved as functional or pseudogenic. Alongside the repertoire data, information on donor age, sex, ethnicity and CMV serostatus was compiled. A later genetic analysis took genome-wide SNP genotypes for 398 of the 666 donors and used that subset as a discovery cohort. Every discovery cohort repertoire had been produced on one sequencing platform. Both class I and class II loci were covered by HLA typing, at four-digit resolution. Typing coverage differed by locus: A, B, C, DRB1 and DQB1 were typed in about 620-630 donors, DQA1 in approximately 520, DPA1 in over 600, and DPB1 in just under 490. Four to six DR-DQ haplotypes were handled as single units for association and clustering because linkage in the cohort was strong. On average, around 240,000 unique TCR beta nucleotide sequences were sequenced per donor among about 400 genotyped donors of the cohort, with around 19% of those sequences being non-productive. Findings and caveats that apply to the study as a whole: In a later genetic analysis, a missense DCLRE1C variant was associated with V-gene and J-gene trimming of TCR beta chains, and the association was replicated in an independent cohort. Strong co-occurrence of HLA alleles, especially DR and DQ, made assigning TCR associations to individual alleles difficult. Several of the top co-occurrence clusters appeared to be linked to parvovirus B19, influenza, CMV and Epstein-Barr virus, according to a later analysis. Because HLA typing was unavailable for some donors at each locus, only the typed subset was used in association tests. Most TCR sequences were seen in very few donors, while some public TCRs were found in many individuals. In this cohort, only TCR beta chains were sequenced, and detectable features were limited by the absence of alpha or paired-chain data. In the study, 150 to 200 TCR beta chains were listed as associated with cytomegalovirus. Linkage disequilibrium might explain the correlated functional status among segregating V segments, but an unknown experimental factor could not be ruled out. In vitro tests confirmed that a few of the cytomegalovirus-associated TCR beta chains recognize cytomegalovirus antigens. Specific HLA alleles were associated with roughly 16,000 TCR beta sequences at a false discovery rate of 0.05 in a later analysis. Roughly uniform sequencing depth across donors was assumed in presence/absence analyses, although this assumption may not hold. A further reported finding was that TCR beta sequences accurately predicted the HLA-A and HLA-B alleles for most subjects in the first cohort. Most CMV-associated TCR beta chains appeared to be HLA-restricted in a later analysis, and the HLA associations seemed to be driven largely by CMV exposure. For the cohort, immune exposure information was limited to CMV serostatus. Because counts were too low, more than 15 rarely observed V segments, including chromosome 9 orphons, were excluded from the earlier analysis of several hundred of the donors. Compared with equally common non-associated chains, HLA-associated TCR beta chains in a later analysis were more clonally expanded and had lower generation probabilities. In an earlier analysis of more than 500 of the donors, most TCR beta V segments appeared in productive rearrangements about 90% or about 30% of the time, broadly matching IMGT annotations. A group of highly shared sequence variants was considered likely to be a technical artifact of the sequencing pipeline. The authors suggested that the approach could potentially be generalized to other disease states and immunological phenotypes. Compared with the approximately 720-donor mean, donors in an Asian-associated ancestry cluster had fewer N-insertions in productive TCRs, according to a later genetic analysis. In a later analysis, TCR association rates were found to vary across HLA loci, with the most associated TCRs seen for DRB1 alleles and the fewest for HLA-C alleles. The classifier was reported to diagnose cytomegalovirus status with high specificity and sensitivity in both the original and validation cohorts. Because the 87-base-pair reads could not distinguish some IMGT-functional V segments, including TRBV6-2 and TRBV6-3, those segments were excluded.

CDR1 and CDR2 are read off the germline V gene as SQVTM and ANQGSEA. The CDR3 runs 12 residues from the cysteine to the phenylalanine. Only the CDR3 portion is preserved as DNA: 36 bases, with reading frame beginning at the first base. V trim: 6 bases; J trim: 5 bases; unmatched bases: 6. In total, 666 healthy bone marrow donors made up the cohort. All cohort members were sampled while nominally healthy, although unrecorded immune exposures were likely present. The donor tested CMV seropositive and was one of the 289 seropositive cohort members. Each donor provided a peripheral blood sample, and peripheral blood mononuclear cells were used for TCR beta sequencing. Genomic DNA was extracted from the blood cell samples with the Qiagen DNeasy Blood Extraction Kit.

The chain is assembled from TRBV29-1 and TRBJ1-2, and TRBD1 aligns with 7 junction nucleotides. Source material: PBMCs. The receptor was derived from a woman in her thirties in good health and CMV-seropositive. In nucleotides, the sequence is TGCAGCGTAGCCGGGACAGAATATGGCTACACCTTC. The translation is CSVAGTEYGYTF.